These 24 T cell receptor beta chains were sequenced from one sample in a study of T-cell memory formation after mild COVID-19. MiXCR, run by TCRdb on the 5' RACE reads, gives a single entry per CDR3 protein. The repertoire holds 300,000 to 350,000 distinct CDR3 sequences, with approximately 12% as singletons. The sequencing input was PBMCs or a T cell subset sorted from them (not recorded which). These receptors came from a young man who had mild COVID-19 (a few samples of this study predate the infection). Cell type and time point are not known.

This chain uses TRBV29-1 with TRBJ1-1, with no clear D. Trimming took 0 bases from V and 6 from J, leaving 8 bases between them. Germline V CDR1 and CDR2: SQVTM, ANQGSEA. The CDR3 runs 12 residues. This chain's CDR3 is CSVEDLGAEAFF. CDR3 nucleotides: TGCAGCGTTGAAGATTTAGGTGCTGAAGCTTTCTTT.

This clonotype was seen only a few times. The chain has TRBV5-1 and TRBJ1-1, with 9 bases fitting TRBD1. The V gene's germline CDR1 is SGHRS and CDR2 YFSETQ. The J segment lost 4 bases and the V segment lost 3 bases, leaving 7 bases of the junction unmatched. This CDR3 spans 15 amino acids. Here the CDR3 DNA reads TGCGCCAGCAGCTGGGGACAGGGTTTGAGCACTGAAGCTTTCTTT. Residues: CASSWGQGLSTEAFF.

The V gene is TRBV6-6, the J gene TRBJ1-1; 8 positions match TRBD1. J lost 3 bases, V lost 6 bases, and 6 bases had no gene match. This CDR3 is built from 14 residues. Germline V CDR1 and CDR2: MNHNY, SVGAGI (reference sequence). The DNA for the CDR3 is TGTGCCAGCAGATCCGGACAGGGTTACACTGAAGCTTTCTTT. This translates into CASRSGQGYTEAFF.

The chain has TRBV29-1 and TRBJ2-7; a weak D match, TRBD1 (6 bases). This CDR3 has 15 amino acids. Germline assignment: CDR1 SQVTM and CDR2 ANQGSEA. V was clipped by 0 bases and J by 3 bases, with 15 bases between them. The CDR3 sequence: CSVEDRVTGNYEQYF. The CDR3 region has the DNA TGCAGCGTTGAAGACCGGGTGACAGGAAACTACGAGCAGTACTTC.

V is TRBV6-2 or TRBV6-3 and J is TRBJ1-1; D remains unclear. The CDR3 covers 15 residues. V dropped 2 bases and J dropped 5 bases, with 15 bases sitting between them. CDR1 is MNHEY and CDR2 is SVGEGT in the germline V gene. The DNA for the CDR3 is TGTGCCAGCAGTTACGCCGGAAGGCGGGCGACTGAAGCTTTCTTT. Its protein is CASSYAGRRATEAFF.

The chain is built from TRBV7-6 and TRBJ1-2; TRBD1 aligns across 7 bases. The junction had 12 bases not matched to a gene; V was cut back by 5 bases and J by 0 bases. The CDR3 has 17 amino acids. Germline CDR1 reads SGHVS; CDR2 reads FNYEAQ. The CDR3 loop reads CASSPLGQELSNYGYTF. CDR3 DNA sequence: TGTGCCAGCAGCCCACTTGGACAGGAACTTTCTAACTATGGCTACACCTTC.

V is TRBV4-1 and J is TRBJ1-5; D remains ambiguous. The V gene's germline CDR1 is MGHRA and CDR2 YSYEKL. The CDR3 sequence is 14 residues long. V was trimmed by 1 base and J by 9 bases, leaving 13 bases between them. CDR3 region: CASSQVTAPGPQHF. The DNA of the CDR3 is TGCGCCAGCAGCCAAGTCACAGCCCCCGGGCCCCAGCATTTT.

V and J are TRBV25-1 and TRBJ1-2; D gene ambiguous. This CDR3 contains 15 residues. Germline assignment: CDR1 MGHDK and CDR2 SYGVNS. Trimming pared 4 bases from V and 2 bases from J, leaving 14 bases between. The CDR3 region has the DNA TGTGCCAGCAGTGGATGGGAGGGAACCAACTATGGCTACACCTTC. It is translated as CASSGWEGTNYGYTF.

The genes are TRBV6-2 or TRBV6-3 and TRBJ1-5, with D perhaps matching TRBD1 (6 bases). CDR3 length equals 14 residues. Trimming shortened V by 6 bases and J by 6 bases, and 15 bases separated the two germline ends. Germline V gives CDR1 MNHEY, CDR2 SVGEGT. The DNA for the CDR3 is TGTGCCAGCAGCAGGCGAGGGGGAGGTCAGCCCCAGCATTTT. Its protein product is CASSRRGGGQPQHF.

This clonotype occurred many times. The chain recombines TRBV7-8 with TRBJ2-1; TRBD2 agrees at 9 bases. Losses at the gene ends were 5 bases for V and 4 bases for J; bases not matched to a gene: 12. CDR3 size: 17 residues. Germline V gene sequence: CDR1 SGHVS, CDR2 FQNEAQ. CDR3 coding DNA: TGTGCCAGCAGCGTAAAAGCGGGGGGCCTGACGTACAATGAGCAGTTCTTC. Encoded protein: CASSVKAGGLTYNEQFF.

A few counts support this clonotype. CDR3 DNA sequence: TGTGCCAGCAGCGTAGTTGGCGGCCCTTTCCCTTCCCAGCAGTACTTC. Protein product: CASSVVGGPFPSQQYF. This chain joins TRBV9 and TRBJ2-7, with D unresolved. Trimming took off 0 bases at V and 8 bases at J, with 21 bases between the two ends. The CDR3 has 16 residues. Looked up from germline, CDR1 is SGDLS and CDR2 is YYNGEE.

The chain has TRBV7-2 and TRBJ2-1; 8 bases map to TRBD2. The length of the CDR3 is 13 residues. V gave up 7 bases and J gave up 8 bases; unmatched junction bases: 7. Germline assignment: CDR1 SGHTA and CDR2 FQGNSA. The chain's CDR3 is CASTRGGYYEQFF. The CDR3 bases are TGTGCCAGCACCCGGGGGGGGTACTATGAGCAGTTCTTC.

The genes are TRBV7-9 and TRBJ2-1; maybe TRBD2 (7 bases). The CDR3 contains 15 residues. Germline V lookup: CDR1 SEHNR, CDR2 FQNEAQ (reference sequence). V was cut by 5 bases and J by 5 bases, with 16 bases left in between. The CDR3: CASSGGRGPNNEQFF. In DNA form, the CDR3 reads TGTGCCAGCAGCGGAGGGCGGGGGCCGAACAATGAGCAGTTCTTC. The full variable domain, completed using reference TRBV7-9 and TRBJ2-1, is DTGVSQNPRHKITKRGQNVTFRCDPISEHNRLYWYRQTLGQGPEFLTYFQNEAQLEKSRLLSDRFSAERPKGSFSTLEIQRTEQGDSAMYLCASSGGRGPNNEQFFGPGTRLTVL.

In DNA, the CDR3 is TGTGCCAGCAGCCCAGGATTGGGCATATATTTT. Its translation is CASSPGLGIYF. V is TRBV6-5 and J is TRBJ1-3; D is uncertain. The CDR3 is 11 residues long. Germline CDR1 reads MNHEY; CDR2 reads SVGAGI. V was clipped by 6 bases and J by 12 bases, with 12 bases between them.

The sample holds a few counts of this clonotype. CDR3 in amino acids: CASTKRQRDRGNSPLHF. The CDR3 DNA reads TGTGCCAGCACCAAGCGACAGCGGGACAGGGGTAATTCACCCCTCCACTTT. This chain connects TRBV6-2 or TRBV6-3 to TRBJ1-6, with TRBD1 matching 10 bases. J gave up 6 bases and V 7 bases, and 12 bases lay outside the gene matches. The CDR3 extends over 17 amino acids. The germline V gene encodes CDR1 MNHEY and CDR2 SVGEGT.

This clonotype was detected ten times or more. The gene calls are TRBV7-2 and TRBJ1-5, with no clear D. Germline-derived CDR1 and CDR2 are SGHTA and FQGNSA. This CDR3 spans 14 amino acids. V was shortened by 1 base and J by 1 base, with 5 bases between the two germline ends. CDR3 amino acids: CASSLVGSNQPQHF. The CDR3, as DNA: TGTGCCAGCAGCTTAGTGGGAAGCAATCAGCCCCAGCATTTT.

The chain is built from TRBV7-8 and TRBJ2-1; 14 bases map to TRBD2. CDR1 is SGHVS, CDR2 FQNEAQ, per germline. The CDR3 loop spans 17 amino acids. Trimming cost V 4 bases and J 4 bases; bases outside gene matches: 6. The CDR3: CASSSPGTSGGYNEQFF. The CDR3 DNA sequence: TGTGCCAGCAGCTCCCCCGGGACTAGCGGGGGATACAATGAGCAGTTCTTC.

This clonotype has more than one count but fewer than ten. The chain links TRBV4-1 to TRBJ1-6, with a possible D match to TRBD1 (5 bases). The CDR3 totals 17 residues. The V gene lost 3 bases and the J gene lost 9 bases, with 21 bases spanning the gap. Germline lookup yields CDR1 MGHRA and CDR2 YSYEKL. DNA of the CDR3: TGCGCCAGCAGCCACTCCCAGGGAGCGCGGGGCGGTTCACCCCTCCACTTT. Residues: CASSHSQGARGGSPLHF.

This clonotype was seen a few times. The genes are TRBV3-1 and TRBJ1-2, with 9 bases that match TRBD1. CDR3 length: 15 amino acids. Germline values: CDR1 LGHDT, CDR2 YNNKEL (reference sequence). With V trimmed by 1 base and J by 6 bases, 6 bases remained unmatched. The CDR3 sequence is CASSQGTGDGHGYTF. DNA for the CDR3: TGTGCCAGCAGCCAAGGGACAGGGGATGGTCATGGCTACACCTTC.

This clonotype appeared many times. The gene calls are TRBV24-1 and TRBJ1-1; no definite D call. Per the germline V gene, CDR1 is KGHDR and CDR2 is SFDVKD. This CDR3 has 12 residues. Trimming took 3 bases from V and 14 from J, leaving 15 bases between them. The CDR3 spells CATSDASEVLFF. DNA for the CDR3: TGTGCCACCAGTGATGCCTCGGAAGTCCTATTCTTT.

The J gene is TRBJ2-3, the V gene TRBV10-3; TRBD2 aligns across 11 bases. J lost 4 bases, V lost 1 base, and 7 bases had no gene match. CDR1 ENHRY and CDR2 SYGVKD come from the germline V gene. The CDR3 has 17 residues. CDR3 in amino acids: CAISEFIAGGQSDTQYF. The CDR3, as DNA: TGTGCCATCAGTGAGTTCATAGCGGGGGGGCAATCAGATACGCAGTATTTT.

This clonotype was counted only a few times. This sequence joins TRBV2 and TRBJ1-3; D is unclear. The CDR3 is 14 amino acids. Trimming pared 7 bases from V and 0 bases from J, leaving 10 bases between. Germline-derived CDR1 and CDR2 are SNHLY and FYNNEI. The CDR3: CASKAGFSGNTIYF. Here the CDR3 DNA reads TGTGCCAGCAAGGCGGGTTTCTCTGGAAACACCATATATTTT.

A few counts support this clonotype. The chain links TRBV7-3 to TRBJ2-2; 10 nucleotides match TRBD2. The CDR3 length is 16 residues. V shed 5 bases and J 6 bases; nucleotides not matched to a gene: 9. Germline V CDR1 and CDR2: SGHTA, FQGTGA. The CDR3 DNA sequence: TGTGCCAGCAGCCGAGGTGGTAGCGGGGGGCCCGGGGAGCTGTTTTTT. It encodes CASSRGGSGGPGELFF.

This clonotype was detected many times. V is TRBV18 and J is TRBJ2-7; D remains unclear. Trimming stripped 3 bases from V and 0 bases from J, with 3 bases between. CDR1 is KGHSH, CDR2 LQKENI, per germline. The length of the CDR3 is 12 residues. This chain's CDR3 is CASSPGSYEQYV. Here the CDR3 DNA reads TGTGCCAGCTCACCCGGCTCCTACGAGCAGTACGTC.